A selection of T cell receptor beta chains follows, all from one sample in a study of beta chain features in type 1 diabetes. The table came from immunoSEQ multiplex PCR; TCRdb's copy has only in-frame clones and leaves some out. The sample has 430,000 or so clones, 11% seen once; the top ten hold around 0.05%. Sequenced: naive CD4+ T cells from blood. Every receptor here comes from a woman younger than 35 in good health. Each CDR3 is given with its conserved first and last residue. The order of the fields is clone size, CDR3 length, J gene, D gene, V gene, CDR3 DNA, CDR3 protein. D genes are given only for firm matches. The size of a clone is reported for some rows only, either as once, few or many, or as a class for expanded clones.

>few|12|TRBJ1-1|-|TRBV19
TGTGCCAGTAGTATACTGGGCTCTGAAGCTTTCTTT
CASSILGSEAFF
>few|15|TRBJ1-5|-|TRBV15
TGTGCCACCAGCGCGAAGGTTGGGGGGAATCAGCCCCAGCATTTT
CATSAKVGGNQPQHF
>few|14|TRBJ1-6|-|TRBV2
TGTGCCAGCAGTGAAGTCCCTCAGGGTTCACCCCTCCACTTT
CASSEVPQGSPLHF
>few|14|TRBJ1-5|-|TRBV5-6
TGTGCCAGCAGCTTGTGGAAGAGCAATCAGCCCCAGCATTTT
CASSLWKSNQPQHF
>few|14|TRBJ2-3|-|TRBV30
TGTGCCTGGACAGGGCCCCCTACGGTAAATACGCAGTATTTT
CAWTGPPTVNTQYF
>-|15|TRBJ2-1|-|TRBV9
TGTGCCAGCAGCAACCAGGGATTAGAACTCAATGAGCAGTTCTTC
CASSNQGLELNEQFF
>few|12|TRBJ1-1|-|TRBV11-2
TGTGCCAGCAGCTTGGCCCACTCCTGGGCTTTCTTT
CASSLAHSWAFF
>-|13|TRBJ1-2|-|TRBV28
TGTGCCAGCAGTTTGGTCAGGAGGCAAGCTGACACCTTC
CASSLVRRQADTF
>few|15|TRBJ1-4|-|TRBV4-3
TGCGCCAGCAGCCAAGATTGGACAGCTAATGAAAAACTGTTTTTT
CASSQDWTANEKLFF
>-|11|TRBJ2-3|-|TRBV4-2
TGTGCCAGCAGCCAAAGCGATACGCAGTATTTT
CASSQSDTQYF
>few|15|TRBJ2-5|TRBD2|TRBV4-2
TGTGCCAGCAGCCAAGATAGCGGGAGGGTTACTACCCAGTACTTC
CASSQDSGRVTTQYF
>-|12|TRBJ1-2|-|TRBV10-2
TGCGCCAGCAGGACGCCAGGGATCGGCTACACCTTC
CASRTPGIGYTF
>few|14|TRBJ1-1|-|TRBV9
TGTGCCAGCAGCCCCCGGCAGGGTGACACTGAAGCTTTCTTT
CASSPRQGDTEAFF
>-|16|TRBJ2-1|-|TRBV29-1
TGCAGCGTTGAGAAGTGGGACGGGAGCTCCTACAATGAGCAGTTCTTC
CSVEKWDGSSYNEQFF
>-|12|TRBJ1-2|-|TRBV23-1
TGCGCCAGCAGTCAATCGGACTATGGCTACACCTTC
CASSQSDYGYTF
>-|14|TRBJ2-1|-|TRBV21-1
TGTGCCAGCAGCGACAGGGGGTTGTACAATGAGCAGTTCTTC
CASSDRGLYNEQFF
>few|16|TRBJ2-5|TRBD2|TRBV7-2
TGTGCCAGCAGCTTAAGGCCTAGCGGGATTCGAGAGACCCAGTACTTC
CASSLRPSGIRETQYF
>few|16|TRBJ1-5|TRBD1|TRBV15
TGTGCCACCAGGCCGAAGACAGGGACGGGCAATCAGCCCCAGCATTTT
CATRPKTGTGNQPQHF
>-|14|TRBJ2-3|-|TRBV7-9
TGTGCCAGCAGCTTATTCCACCGACCAGATACGCAGTATTTT
CASSLFHRPDTQYF
>-|14|TRBJ2-3|TRBD1|TRBV13
TGTGCCAGCAGCTTAGGGCAGGGGGCAGATACGCAGTATTTT
CASSLGQGADTQYF
>few|20|TRBJ2-5|TRBD2|TRBV9
TGTGCCAGCAGCTCACCAACCCGGACTAGCGGGATACGATTTGGGGAGACCCAGTACTTC
CASSSPTRTSGIRFGETQYF
>few|16|TRBJ2-2|-|TRBV15
TGTGCCACCAGCAGAGATTACATGTCGGCCACCGGGGAGCTGTTTTTT
CATSRDYMSATGELFF
>few|11|TRBJ2-7|-|TRBV20-1
TGCAGTGCTGGGGGCTCCTACGAGCAGTACTTC
CSAGGSYEQYF